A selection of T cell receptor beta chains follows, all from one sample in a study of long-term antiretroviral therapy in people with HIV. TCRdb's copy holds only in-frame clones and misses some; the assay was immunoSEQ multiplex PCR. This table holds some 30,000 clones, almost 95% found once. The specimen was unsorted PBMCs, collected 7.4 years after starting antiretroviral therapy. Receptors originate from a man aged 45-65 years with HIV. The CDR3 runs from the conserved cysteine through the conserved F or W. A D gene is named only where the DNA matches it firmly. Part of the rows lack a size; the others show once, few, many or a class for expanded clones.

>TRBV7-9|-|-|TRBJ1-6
CASSAGRRPLHF
TGTGCCAGCAGCGCTGGAAGGAGACCCCTCCACTTT
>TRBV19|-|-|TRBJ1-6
CASSIGGVAYNSPLHF
TGTGCCAGTAGTATCGGAGGGGTCGCCTATAATTCACCCCTCCACTTT
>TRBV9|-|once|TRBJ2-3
CASSVGSGRTDTQYF
TGTGCCAGCAGCGTAGGATCGGGGCGCACAGATACGCAGTATTTT
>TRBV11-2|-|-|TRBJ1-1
CASSLQPGSGTEAFF
TGTGCCAGCAGCTTACAACCGGGGAGCGGCACTGAAGCTTTCTTT
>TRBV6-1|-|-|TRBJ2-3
CASSGLGRPSTDTQYF
TGTGCCAGCAGTGGGCTAGGGCGGCCGAGCACAGATACGCAGTATTTT
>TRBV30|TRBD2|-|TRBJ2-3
CAWSSGGGLSTDTQYF
TGTGCCTGGAGTAGCGGGGGGGGTTTAAGCACAGATACGCAGTATTTT
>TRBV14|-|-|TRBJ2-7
CASSQGSRGYEQYF
TGTGCCAGCAGCCAAGGGTCGCGAGGCTACGAGCAGTACTTC
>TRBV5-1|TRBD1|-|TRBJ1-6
CASSPNGQGKESPLHF
TGCGCCAGCAGCCCAAATGGACAGGGAAAGGAGTCACCCCTCCACTTT
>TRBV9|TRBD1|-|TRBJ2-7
CASSALGDSGYEQYF
TGTGCCAGCAGCGCCCTCGGGGACAGCGGATACGAGCAGTACTTC
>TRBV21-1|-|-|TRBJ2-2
CASSTPRFGTRIAGELFF
TGTGCCAGCAGCACCCCAAGGTTCGGGACAAGGATTGCCGGGGAGCTGTTTTTT
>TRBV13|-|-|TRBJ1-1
CASSPGMNTEAFF
TGTGCCAGCAGCCCCGGGATGAACACTGAAGCTTTCTTT
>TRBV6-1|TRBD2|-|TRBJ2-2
CASTLAGGPDGELFF
TGTGCCAGCACCCTAGCGGGGGGGCCGGACGGGGAGCTGTTTTTT
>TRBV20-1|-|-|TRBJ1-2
CSAEWGADYTF
TGCAGTGCTGAGTGGGGGGCGGACTACACCTTC
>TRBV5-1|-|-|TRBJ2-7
CASSLKGYEQYF
TGCGCCAGCAGCTTAAAAGGTTACGAGCAGTACTTC
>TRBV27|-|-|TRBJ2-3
CASSFRASITDTQYF
TGTGCCAGCAGTTTCAGAGCCTCTATCACAGATACGCAGTATTTT
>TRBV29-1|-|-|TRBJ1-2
CSVEEGAGIANYGYTF
TGCAGCGTTGAAGAAGGGGCAGGGATAGCTAACTATGGCTACACCTTC
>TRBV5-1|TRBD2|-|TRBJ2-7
CASSFGLAGGEQYF
TGCGCCAGCAGCTTCGGACTAGCGGGGGGCGAGCAGTACTTC
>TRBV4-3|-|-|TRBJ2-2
CASSQELGRETGELFF
TGCGCCAGCAGCCAAGAACTAGGGCGAGAAACCGGGGAGCTGTTTTTT
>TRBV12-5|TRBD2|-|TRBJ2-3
CASGLRPLAGGQTDTQYF
TGTGCTAGTGGTTTGCGCCCCTTAGCGGGGGGGCAAACAGATACGCAGTATTTT
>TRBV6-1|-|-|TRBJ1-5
CASRQTGDNQPQHF
TGTGCCAGCAGACAGACAGGAGACAATCAGCCCCAGCATTTT
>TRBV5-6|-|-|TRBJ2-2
CASSLNVRALTGELFF
TGTGCCAGCAGCTTGAACGTCAGGGCCCTCACCGGGGAGCTGTTTTTT
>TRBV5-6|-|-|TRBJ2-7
CASSLGGLPPYEQYF
TGTGCCAGCAGCTTGGGGGGCTTACCTCCCTACGAGCAGTACTTC
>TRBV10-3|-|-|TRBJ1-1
CAVRWGTEAFF
TGTGCCGTCCGGTGGGGCACTGAAGCTTTCTTT
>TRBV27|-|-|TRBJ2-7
CASSHRGRGSYEQYF
TGTGCCAGCAGTCATAGGGGGAGAGGCTCCTACGAGCAGTACTTC
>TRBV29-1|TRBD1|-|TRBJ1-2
CSARTGDYGYTF
TGCAGCGCCAGGACAGGGGACTATGGCTACACCTTC
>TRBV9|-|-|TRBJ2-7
CASSTGYEQYF
TGTGCCAGCAGCACCGGCTACGAGCAGTACTTC
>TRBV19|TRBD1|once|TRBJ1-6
CASSEGTGNSPLHF
TGTGCCAGTAGTGAGGGGACAGGGAACTCACCCCTCCACTTT
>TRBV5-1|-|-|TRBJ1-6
CASSLDTGNSPLHF
TGCGCCAGCAGCTTGGATACGGGGAATTCACCCCTCCACTTT
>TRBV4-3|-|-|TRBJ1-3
CASSQTRAGRSGNTIYF
TGCGCCAGCAGCCAGACCCGAGCGGGCCGCTCTGGAAACACCATATATTTT
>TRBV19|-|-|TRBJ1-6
CASSIDGTSNSPLHF
TGTGCCAGTAGTATAGATGGGACGAGTAATTCACCCCTCCACTTT
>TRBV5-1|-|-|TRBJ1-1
CASSLEDAGNTEAFF
TGCGCCAGCAGCTTGGAGGATGCGGGGAACACTGAAGCTTTCTTT